This T cell receptor (beta chain) was sequenced during a study of T-cell memory formation after mild COVID-19. TCRdb reprocessed the 5' RACE reads via MiXCR and lists one record per CDR3 protein. This table has about 110,000 distinct CDR3 sequences, roughly 19% appearing once. This clonotype was recorded a few times. There are 15 residues in the CDR3. Trimming took 0 bases from V and 1 from J, leaving 4 bases between them. CDR1 and CDR2 (germline): MNHEY, SVGAGI. V is TRBV6-5 and J is TRBJ2-6; D uncertain. The origin of this receptor is a man between 18 and 35 years old who had mild COVID-19 (a few samples of this study predate the infection). Cell type and time point are not known. The source material was PBMCs or a T cell subset sorted from them (not recorded which). The CDR3: CASSYSGSGANVLTF. Here the CDR3 DNA reads TGTGCCAGCAGTTACTCAGGGTCTGGGGCCAACGTCCTGACTTTC.